This entry lists 6 T cell receptor beta chains sequenced from one sample in a study of radiotherapy plus CTLA-4 blockade in lung cancer. The table came from immunoSEQ multiplex PCR; TCRdb's copy has only in-frame clones and leaves some out. The table has some 90,000 clones, approximately 86% seen once. The material was peripheral blood, obtained from a patient treated with radiotherapy plus ipilimumab. The receptors shown here come from a human donor with non-small cell lung cancer who had a partial response to radiotherapy plus ipilimumab.

This clone was seen only a few times. This chain uses TRBV10-3 with TRBJ1-1, with D possibly being TRBD1 (5 bases). V lost 6 bases and J 5 bases, leaving 10 bases between the germline ends. The CDR3 consists of 12 residues. From germline, CDR1 is ENHRY and CDR2 SYGVKD. CDR3 protein: CAIRGGETEAFF. The CDR3 region has the DNA TGTGCCATCAGGGGGGGGGAAACTGAAGCTTTCTTT.

This chain connects TRBV4-2 to TRBJ1-2; 8 nucleotides line up with TRBD1. Trimming at V came to 1 base and at J to 8 bases, leaving 6 bases not matched to a gene. CDR3 length: 14 amino acids. Germline CDR1 reads LGHNA; CDR2 reads YNFKEQ. The CDR3 region is CASSQGQGAYGYTF. The CDR3 bases are TGTGCCAGCAGCCAAGGGCAGGGGGCATACGGCTACACCTTC.

The chain employs TRBV14 and TRBJ1-1; TRBD1 agrees at 9 bases. This CDR3 is built from 15 residues. The germline V gene has CDR1 SGHDN and CDR2 FVKESK. Unmatched junction bases numbered 4, after V lost 1 base and J lost 4 bases. The CDR3 DNA sequence: TGTGCCAGCAGCCAAGTAGACAGGGGGGGCACTGAAGCTTTCTTT. Protein product: CASSQVDRGGTEAFF.

This clone occurred once. The chain couples TRBV6-1 to TRBJ1-1, with D possibly being TRBD1 (5 bases). Germline-derived CDR1 and CDR2 are MNHNS and SASEGT. Deletions cut 6 bases from V and 1 base from J, with 9 bases between. The CDR3 covers 13 residues. The CDR3 DNA reads as TGTGCCAGCAGCCCGACAGCGAACACTGAAGCTTTCTTT. Translation: CASSPTANTEAFF.

The chain joins TRBV18 to TRBJ1-2; 7 bases line up with TRBD1. The CDR3 length is 16 residues. The trim removed 3 bases at V and 4 bases at J, leaving 11 bases unmatched. Germline V gene lookup returns CDR1 KGHSH and CDR2 LQKENI. In DNA form, the CDR3 reads TGTGCCAGCTCACCTTCCACCGGGGACAGAGCCTATGGCTACACCTTC. Translated: CASSPSTGDRAYGYTF.

The rearrangement uses TRBV2 and TRBJ2-5, with D perhaps matching TRBD1 (5 bases). Germline V gives CDR1 SNHLY, CDR2 FYNNEI. The CDR3 is 13 amino acids. V was cut by 3 bases and J by 11 bases, with 16 bases left in between. The CDR3 reads CASSDWKGREQYF. CDR3 coding DNA: TGTGCCAGCAGTGACTGGAAGGGGCGAGAGCAGTACTTC.